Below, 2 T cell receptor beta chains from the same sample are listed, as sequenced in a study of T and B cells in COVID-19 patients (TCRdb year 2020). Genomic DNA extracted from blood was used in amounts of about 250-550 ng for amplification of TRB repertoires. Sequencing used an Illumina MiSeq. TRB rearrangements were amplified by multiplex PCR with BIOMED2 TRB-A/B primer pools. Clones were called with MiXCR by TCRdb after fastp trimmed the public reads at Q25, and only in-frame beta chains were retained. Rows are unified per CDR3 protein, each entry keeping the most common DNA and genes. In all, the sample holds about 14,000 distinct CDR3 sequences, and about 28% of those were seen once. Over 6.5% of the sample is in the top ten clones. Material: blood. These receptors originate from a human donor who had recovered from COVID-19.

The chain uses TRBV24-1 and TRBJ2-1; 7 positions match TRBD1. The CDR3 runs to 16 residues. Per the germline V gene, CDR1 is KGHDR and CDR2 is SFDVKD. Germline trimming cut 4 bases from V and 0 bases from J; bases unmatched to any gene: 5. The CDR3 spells CATSEVQGSSYNEQFF. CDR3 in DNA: TGTGCCACCAGTGAGGTACAGGGGAGCTCCTACAATGAGCAGTTCTTC.

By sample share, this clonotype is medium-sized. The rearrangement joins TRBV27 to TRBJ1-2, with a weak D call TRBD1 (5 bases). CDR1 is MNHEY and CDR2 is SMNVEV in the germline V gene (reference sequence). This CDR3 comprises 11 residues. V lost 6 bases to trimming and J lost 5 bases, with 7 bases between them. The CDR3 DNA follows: TGTGCCAGCAGCCCAGGGTATGGCTACACCTTC. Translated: CASSPGYGYTF.